This T cell receptor (beta chain) derives from a study of T cells in Graves' hyperthyroidism and ophthalmopathy. Authors of the study amplified TCR beta CDR3 regions from RNA transcripts. HTBI primers were the set used in a first-round RT-PCR of the TCR CDR3. Each CDR3 protein is one row after TCRdb ran MiXCR on the multiplex PCR reads. The sample consists of a few hundred thousand distinct CDR3 sequences, 14% to 15% of them appearing once. The CDR3 runs 16 residues. Germline CDR1 and CDR2: MDHEN and SYDVKM. V was pared by 8 bases and J by 0 bases, with 17 bases between. Pregnant or lactating patients were excluded, as were those with uncontrolled infection or other autoimmune disease. Based on clinical symptoms, serum thyroxine and TRAb, thyroid ultrasound and orbital computed tomography, diagnoses were reached.

The receptor's source is a woman in her thirties or forties with Graves' hyperthyroidism that later progressed to Graves' ophthalmopathy. The genes are TRBV28 and TRBJ2-1; D is undetermined. Sequencing used blood. The DNA of the CDR3 is TGTGCCAGCCCACGAGCCTCCCTAAGCTCCTACAATGAGCAGTTCTTC. It is translated as CASPRASLSSYNEQFF.